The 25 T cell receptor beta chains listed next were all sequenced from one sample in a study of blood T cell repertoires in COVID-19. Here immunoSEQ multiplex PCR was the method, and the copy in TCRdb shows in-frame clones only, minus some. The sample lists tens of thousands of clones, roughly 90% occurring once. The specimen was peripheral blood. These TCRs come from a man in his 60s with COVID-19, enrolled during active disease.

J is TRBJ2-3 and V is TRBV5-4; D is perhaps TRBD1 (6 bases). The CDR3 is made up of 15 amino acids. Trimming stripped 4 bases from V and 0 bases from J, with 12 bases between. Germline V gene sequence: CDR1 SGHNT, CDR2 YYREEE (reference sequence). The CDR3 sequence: CASSNGQISTDTQYF. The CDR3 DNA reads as TGTGCCAGCAGCAACGGACAGATAAGCACAGATACGCAGTATTTT.

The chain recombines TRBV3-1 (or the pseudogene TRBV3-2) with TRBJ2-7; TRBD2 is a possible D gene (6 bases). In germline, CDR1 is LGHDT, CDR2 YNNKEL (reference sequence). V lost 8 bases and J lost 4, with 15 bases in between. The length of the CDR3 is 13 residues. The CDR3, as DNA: TGTGCCAGCTCTTACGGGGGAGAGTACGAGCAGTACTTC. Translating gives CASSYGGEYEQYF.

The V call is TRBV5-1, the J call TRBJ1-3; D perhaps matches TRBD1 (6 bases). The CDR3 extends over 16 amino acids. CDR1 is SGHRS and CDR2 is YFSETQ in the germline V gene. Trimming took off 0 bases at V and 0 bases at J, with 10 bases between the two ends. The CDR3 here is CASSLGGQYSGNTIYF. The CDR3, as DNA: TGCGCCAGCAGCTTGGGTGGACAGTACTCTGGAAACACCATATATTTT.

The CDR3 DNA reads TGCGCCAGCAGCCCCCTAATTGGAGCGGGAGAGGGAGAGACCCAGTACTTC. Translated, it gives CASSPLIGAGEGETQYF. This sequence joins TRBV5-1 and TRBJ2-5; 8 bases fit TRBD2. The V and J ends lost 4 bases and 4 bases, in that order; junction bases with no gene match: 15. From germline, CDR1 is SGHRS and CDR2 YFSETQ. The CDR3 has 17 residues.

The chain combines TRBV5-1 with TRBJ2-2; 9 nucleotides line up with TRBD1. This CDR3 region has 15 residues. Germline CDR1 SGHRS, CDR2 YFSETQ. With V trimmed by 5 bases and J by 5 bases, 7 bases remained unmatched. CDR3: CASRQGQGGTGELFF. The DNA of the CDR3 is TGCGCCAGCAGGCAGGGACAGGGAGGGACCGGGGAGCTGTTTTTT.

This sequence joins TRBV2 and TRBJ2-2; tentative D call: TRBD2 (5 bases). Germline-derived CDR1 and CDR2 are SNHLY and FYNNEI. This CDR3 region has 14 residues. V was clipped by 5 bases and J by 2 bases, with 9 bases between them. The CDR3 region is CASSPSGNTGELFF. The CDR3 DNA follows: TGTGCCAGCAGTCCGTCGGGAAACACCGGGGAGCTGTTTTTT.

CDR3 sequence (DNA): TGTGCCACCAGTGACTATCGACAGGATCAGCCCCAGCATTTT. This translates into CATSDYRQDQPQHF. This chain connects TRBV24-1 to TRBJ1-5; weak D call: TRBD1 (6 bases). CDR1 and CDR2 from the germline V gene are KGHDR and SFDVKD. Trimming left V 4 bases short and J 5 bases short, with 11 bases between. The CDR3 loop spans 14 amino acids.

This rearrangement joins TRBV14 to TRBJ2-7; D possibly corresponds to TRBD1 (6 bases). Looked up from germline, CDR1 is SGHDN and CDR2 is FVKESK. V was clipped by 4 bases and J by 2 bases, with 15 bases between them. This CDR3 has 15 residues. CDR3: CASSLLTGHTYEQYF. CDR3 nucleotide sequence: TGTGCCAGCAGCCTCCTGACAGGCCATACCTACGAGCAGTACTTC.

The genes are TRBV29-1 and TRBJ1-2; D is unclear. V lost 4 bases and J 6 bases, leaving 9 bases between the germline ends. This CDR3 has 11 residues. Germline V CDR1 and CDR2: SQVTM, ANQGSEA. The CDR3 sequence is CSVVSPDGYTF. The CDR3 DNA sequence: TGCAGCGTTGTTAGTCCCGATGGCTACACCTTC.

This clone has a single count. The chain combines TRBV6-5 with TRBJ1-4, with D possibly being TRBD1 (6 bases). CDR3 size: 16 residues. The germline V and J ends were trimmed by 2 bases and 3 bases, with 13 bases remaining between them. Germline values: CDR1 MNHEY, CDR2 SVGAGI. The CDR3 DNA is TGTGCCAGCAGTTACCGGGGGGCCCGGGCTAATGAAAAACTGTTTTTT. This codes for CASSYRGARANEKLFF.

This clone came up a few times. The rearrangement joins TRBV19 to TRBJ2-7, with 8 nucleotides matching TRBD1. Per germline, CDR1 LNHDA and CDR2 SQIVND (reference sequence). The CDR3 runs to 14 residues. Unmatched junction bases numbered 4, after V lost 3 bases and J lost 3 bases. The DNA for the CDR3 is TGTGCCAGTAGTATGGCTACAGGGGGCTACGAGCAGTACTTC. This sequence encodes CASSMATGGYEQYF.

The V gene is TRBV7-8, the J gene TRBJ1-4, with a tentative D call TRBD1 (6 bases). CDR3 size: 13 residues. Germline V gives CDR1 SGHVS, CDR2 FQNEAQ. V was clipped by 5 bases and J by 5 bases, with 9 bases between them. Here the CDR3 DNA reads TGTGCCAGCAGCACCGGACAGAATGAAAAACTGTTTTTT. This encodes CASSTGQNEKLFF.

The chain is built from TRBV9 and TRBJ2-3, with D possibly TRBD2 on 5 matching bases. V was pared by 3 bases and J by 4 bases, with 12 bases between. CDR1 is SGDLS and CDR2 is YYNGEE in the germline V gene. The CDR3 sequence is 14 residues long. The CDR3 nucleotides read TGTGCCAGCAGCGCAGGACTGGAGGCAGATACGCAGTATTTT. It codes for CASSAGLEADTQYF.

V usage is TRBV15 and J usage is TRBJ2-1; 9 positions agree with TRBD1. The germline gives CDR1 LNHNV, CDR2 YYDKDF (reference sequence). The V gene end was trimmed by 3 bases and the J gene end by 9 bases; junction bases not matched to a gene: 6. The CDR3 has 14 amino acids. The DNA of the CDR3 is TGTGCCACCAGCAGGAGGACAGGGGCGGGTGAGCAGTTCTTC. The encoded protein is CATSRRTGAGEQFF.

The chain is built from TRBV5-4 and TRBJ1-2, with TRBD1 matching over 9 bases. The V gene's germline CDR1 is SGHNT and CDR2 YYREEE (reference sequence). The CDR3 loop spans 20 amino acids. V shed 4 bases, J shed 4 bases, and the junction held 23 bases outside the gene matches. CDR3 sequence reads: CASSPPPGTDGTGGGYGYTF. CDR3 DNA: TGTGCCAGCAGCCCGCCCCCGGGTACTGACGGTACAGGGGGCGGCTATGGCTACACCTTC.

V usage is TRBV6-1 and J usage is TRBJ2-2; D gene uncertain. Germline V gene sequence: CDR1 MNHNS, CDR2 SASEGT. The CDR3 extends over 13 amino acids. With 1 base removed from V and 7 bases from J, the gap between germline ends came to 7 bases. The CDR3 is CASSEGGFGELFF. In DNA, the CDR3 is TGTGCCAGCAGTGAAGGTGGCTTCGGGGAGCTGTTTTTT.

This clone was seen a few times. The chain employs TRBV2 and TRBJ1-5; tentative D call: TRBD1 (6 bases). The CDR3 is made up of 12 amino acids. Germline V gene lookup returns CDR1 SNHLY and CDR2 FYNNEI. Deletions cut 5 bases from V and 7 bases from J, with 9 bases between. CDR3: CASSPRGQPQHF. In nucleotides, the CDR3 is TGTGCCAGCAGTCCCAGGGGACAGCCCCAGCATTTT.

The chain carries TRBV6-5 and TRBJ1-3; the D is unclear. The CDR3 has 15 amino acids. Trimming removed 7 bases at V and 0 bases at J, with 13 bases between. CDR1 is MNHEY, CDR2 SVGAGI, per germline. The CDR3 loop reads CASTFAGSSGNTIYF. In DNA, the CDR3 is TGTGCCAGCACCTTCGCGGGCAGCTCTGGAAACACCATATATTTT.

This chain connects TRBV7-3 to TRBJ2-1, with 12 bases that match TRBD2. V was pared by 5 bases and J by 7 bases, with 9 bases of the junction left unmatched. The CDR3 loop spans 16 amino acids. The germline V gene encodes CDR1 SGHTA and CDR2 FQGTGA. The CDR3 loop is CASSPTETSGRNEQFF. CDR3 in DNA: TGTGCCAGCAGCCCAACGGAGACTAGCGGGAGAAATGAGCAGTTCTTC.

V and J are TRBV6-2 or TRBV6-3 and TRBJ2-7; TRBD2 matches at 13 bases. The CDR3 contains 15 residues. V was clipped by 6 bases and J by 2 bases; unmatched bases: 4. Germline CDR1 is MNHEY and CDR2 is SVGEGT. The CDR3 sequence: CASSRLAGGTYEQYF. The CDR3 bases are TGTGCCAGCAGCCGACTAGCGGGAGGAACCTACGAGCAGTACTTC.

As DNA, the CDR3 is TGTGCCACCGGGACACCCACAGATACGCAGTATTTT. Its protein is CATGTPTDTQYF. The genes are TRBV24-1 and TRBJ2-3, with D possibly matching TRBD1 (6 bases). This CDR3 is 12 amino acids long. In germline, CDR1 is KGHDR, CDR2 SFDVKD. V was trimmed by 9 bases and J by 2 bases, leaving 8 bases between them.

The CDR3 is CASSSRLADDQETQYF. The CDR3 DNA follows: TGTGCCAGCAGTTCCCGACTAGCGGACGACCAAGAGACCCAGTACTTC. The chain links TRBV27 to TRBJ2-5; 9 bases fit TRBD2. The CDR3 runs to 16 residues. With V trimmed by 4 bases and J by 0 bases, 6 bases remained unmatched. CDR1 is MNHEY, CDR2 SMNVEV, per germline (reference sequence).

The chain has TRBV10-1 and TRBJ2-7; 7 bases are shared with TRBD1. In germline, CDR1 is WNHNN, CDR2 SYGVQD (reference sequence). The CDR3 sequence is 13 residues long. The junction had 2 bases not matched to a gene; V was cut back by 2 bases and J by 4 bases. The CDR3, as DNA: TGCGCCAGCAGTGAGGACAGGGAGTACGAGCAGTACTTC. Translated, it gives CASSEDREYEQYF.

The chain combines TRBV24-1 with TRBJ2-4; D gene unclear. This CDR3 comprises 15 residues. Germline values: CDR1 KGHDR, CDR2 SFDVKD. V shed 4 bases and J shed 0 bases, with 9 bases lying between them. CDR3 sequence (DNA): TGTGCCACCAGTGAGTCAGGTTTAGCCAAAAACATTCAGTACTTC. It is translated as CATSESGLAKNIQYF.

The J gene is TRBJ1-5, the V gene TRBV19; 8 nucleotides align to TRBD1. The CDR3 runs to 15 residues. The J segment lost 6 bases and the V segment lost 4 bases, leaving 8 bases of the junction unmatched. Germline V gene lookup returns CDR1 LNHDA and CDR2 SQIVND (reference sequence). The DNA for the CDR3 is TGTGCCAGTAGTACTCTGGACAGGGTAGTTCAGCCCCAGCATTTT. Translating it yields CASSTLDRVVQPQHF.